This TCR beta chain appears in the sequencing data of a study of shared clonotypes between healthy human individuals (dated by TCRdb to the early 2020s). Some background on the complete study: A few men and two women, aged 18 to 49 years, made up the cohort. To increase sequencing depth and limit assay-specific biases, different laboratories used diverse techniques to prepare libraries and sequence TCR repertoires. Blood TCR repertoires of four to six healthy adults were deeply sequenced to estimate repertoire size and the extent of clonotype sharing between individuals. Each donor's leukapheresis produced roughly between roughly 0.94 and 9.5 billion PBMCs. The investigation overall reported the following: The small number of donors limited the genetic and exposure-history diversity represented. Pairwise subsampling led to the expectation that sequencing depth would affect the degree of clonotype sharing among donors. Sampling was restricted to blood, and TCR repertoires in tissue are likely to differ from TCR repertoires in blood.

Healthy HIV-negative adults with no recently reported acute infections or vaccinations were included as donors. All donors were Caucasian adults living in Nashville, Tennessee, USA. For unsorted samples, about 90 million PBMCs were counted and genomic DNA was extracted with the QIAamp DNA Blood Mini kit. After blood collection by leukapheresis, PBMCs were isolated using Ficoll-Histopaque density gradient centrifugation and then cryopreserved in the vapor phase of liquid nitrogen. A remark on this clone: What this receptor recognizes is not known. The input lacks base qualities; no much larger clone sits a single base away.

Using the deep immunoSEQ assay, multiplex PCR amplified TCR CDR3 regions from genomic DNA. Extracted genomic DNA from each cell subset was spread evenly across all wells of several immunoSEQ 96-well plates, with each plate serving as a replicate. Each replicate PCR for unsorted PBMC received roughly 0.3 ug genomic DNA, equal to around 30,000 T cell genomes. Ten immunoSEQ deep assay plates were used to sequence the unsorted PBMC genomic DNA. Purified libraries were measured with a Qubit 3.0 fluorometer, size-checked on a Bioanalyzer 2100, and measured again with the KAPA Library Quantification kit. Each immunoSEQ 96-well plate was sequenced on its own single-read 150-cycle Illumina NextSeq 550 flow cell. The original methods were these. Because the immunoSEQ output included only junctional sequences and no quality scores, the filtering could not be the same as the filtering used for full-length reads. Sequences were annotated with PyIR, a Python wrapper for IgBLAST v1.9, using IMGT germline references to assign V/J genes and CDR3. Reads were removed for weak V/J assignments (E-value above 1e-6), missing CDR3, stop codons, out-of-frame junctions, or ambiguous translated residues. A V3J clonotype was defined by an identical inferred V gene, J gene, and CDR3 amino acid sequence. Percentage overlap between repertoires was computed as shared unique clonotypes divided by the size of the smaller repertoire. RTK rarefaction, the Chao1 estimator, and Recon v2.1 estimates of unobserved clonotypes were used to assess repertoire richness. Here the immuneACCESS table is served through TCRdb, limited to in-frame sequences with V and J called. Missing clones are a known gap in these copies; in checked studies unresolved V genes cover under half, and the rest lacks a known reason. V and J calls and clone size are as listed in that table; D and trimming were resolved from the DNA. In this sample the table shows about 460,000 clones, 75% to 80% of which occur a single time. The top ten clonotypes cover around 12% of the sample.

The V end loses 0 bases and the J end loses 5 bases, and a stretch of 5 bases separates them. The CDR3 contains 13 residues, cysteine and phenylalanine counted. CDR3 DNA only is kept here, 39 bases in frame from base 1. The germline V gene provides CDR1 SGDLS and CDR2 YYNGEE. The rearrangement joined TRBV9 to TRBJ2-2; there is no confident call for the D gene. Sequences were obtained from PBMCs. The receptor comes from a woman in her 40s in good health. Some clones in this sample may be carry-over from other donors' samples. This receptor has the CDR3 CASSVVVTGELFF. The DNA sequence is TGTGCCAGCAGCGTAGTGGTTACCGGGGAGCTGTTTTTT.